Below are 9 T cell receptor beta chains sequenced from a single sample in a study of blood T cell repertoires in COVID-19. Repertoires were generated with immunoSEQ multiplex PCR, while TCRdb's copy carries only in-frame clones and drops some. This sample has 30,000 to 35,000 clones; more than 75% occur once, and the top ten carry about 7.4%. The specimen was peripheral blood. Every receptor here comes from a woman aged 60-70 years with acute or convalescent COVID-19.

This clone was observed a handful of times. The chain couples TRBV18 to TRBJ2-1, with TRBD2 as a possible D gene (6 bases). Per germline, CDR1 KGHSH and CDR2 LQKENI. The CDR3 contains 12 residues. Trimming took 2 bases from V and 8 from J, leaving 7 bases between them. The CDR3 coding sequence is TGTGCCAGCTCACCATCTAGCGATGAGCAGTTCTTC. Translating it yields CASSPSSDEQFF.

The chain recombines TRBV2 with TRBJ2-3; TRBD2 agrees at 11 bases. Germline trimming cut 8 bases from V and 4 bases from J; bases unmatched to any gene: 8. Germline V gives CDR1 SNHLY, CDR2 FYNNEI. The CDR3 has 15 amino acids. The CDR3 is CASRKTSGVADTQYF. The CDR3 nucleotides read TGTGCCAGCCGAAAGACTAGCGGGGTAGCAGATACGCAGTATTTT.

DNA of the CDR3: TGTGCCAGCAGTGATGCTCTAGCTGGGTACGAGCAGTACTTC. This gives the protein CASSDALAGYEQYF. The genes are TRBV6-1 and TRBJ2-7, with D perhaps matching TRBD2 (5 bases). Germline CDR1 and CDR2: MNHNS and SASEGT. V was shortened by 3 bases and J by 4 bases, with 13 bases between the two germline ends. The CDR3 sequence is 14 residues long.

The rearrangement joins TRBV7-8 to TRBJ1-5, with D possibly matching TRBD1 (5 bases). Trimming stripped 5 bases from V and 4 bases from J, with 15 bases between. CDR3 size: 15 residues. Germline V gene data show CDR1 as SGHVS and CDR2 as FQNEAQ. CDR3 loop: CASSVQVRGNQPQHF. The CDR3 region has the DNA TGTGCCAGCAGCGTACAGGTTAGGGGAAATCAGCCCCAGCATTTT.

The chain has TRBV6-5 and TRBJ1-1; the D gene is possibly TRBD1 (5 bases). Germline V CDR1 and CDR2: MNHEY, SVGAGI. The CDR3 extends over 13 amino acids. V dropped 5 bases and J dropped 4 bases, with 11 bases sitting between them. The CDR3 protein is CASSTRQRTEAFF. In nucleotides, the CDR3 is TGTGCCAGCAGTACCAGACAGCGCACTGAAGCTTTCTTT.

The chain couples TRBV15 to TRBJ1-2, with TRBD1 identical over 9 bases. Germline CDR1 and CDR2: LNHNV and YYDKDF (reference sequence). This CDR3 region has 15 residues. The J segment lost 5 bases and the V segment lost 5 bases, leaving 9 bases of the junction unmatched. The CDR3 spells CATSSRIGQGYGYTF. The CDR3 nucleotides read TGTGCCACCAGCTCCAGAATAGGACAGGGGTATGGCTACACCTTC.

This clone was recorded a few times. This sequence joins TRBV13 and TRBJ2-3; TRBD2 aligns across 7 bases. The germline V gene encodes CDR1 PRHDT and CDR2 FYEKMQ (reference sequence). The trim removed 6 bases at V and 0 bases at J, leaving 9 bases unmatched. The CDR3 loop spans 16 amino acids. The CDR3 region is CASSDRSGASTDTQYF. The CDR3 nucleotides read TGTGCCAGCAGTGATAGGAGCGGGGCTAGCACAGATACGCAGTATTTT. Together with reference TRBV13 and TRBJ2-3, the CDR3 gives the full variable domain: AAGVIQSPRHLIKEKRETATLKCYPIPRHDTVYWYQQGPGQDPQFLISFYEKMQSDKGSIPDRFSAQQFSDYHSELNMSSLELGDSALYFCASSDRSGASTDTQYFGPGTRLTVL.

This chain joins TRBV9 and TRBJ2-1, with TRBD2 matching over 12 bases. Unmatched junction bases numbered 4, after V lost 3 bases and J lost 0 bases. Germline V gives CDR1 SGDLS, CDR2 YYNGEE. The CDR3 loop spans 17 amino acids. The CDR3 DNA sequence: TGTGCCAGCAGCGGAACTAGCGGGGGGCGCTCCTACAATGAGCAGTTCTTC. This codes for CASSGTSGGRSYNEQFF.

The chain combines TRBV18 with TRBJ1-1; D uncertain. CDR3 length: 14 amino acids. Deletions cut 2 bases from V and 3 bases from J, with 10 bases between. CDR1 KGHSH and CDR2 LQKENI come from the germline V gene. The CDR3 DNA is TGTGCCAGCTCACCAGCACAATCTTACACTGAAGCTTTCTTT. Protein sequence: CASSPAQSYTEAFF.